One T cell receptor (beta chain) is described in this entry. This sample is drawn from a study of control samples from healthy donors and cancer patients. The CDR3 sequence is 15 residues long. Per the germline V gene, CDR1 is SGHNT and CDR2 is YYREEE (reference sequence). V shed 0 bases and J 2 bases; nucleotides not matched to a gene: 4. Method: immunoSEQ multiplex PCR; TCRdb's copy keeps in-frame clones and lacks some. The table has under 150,000 clones, under 90% seen once. The J gene is TRBJ2-7, the V gene TRBV5-4; 8 nucleotides agree with TRBD2. The sequence was obtained from a man aged 45-60 years with head and neck cancer. Sequences were obtained from PBMCs. The chain's CDR3 is CASSLGLAGAYEQYF. The CDR3 DNA reads as TGTGCCAGCAGCTTGGGCCTAGCGGGCGCCTACGAGCAGTACTTC. Based on the CDR3 plus reference TRBV5-4 and TRBJ2-7, the full variable domain is ETGVTQSPTHLIKTRGQQVTLRCSSQSGHNTVSWYQQALGQGPQFIFQYYREEENGRGNFPPRFSGLQFPNYSSELNVNALELDDSALYLCASSLGLAGAYEQYFGPGTRLTVT.